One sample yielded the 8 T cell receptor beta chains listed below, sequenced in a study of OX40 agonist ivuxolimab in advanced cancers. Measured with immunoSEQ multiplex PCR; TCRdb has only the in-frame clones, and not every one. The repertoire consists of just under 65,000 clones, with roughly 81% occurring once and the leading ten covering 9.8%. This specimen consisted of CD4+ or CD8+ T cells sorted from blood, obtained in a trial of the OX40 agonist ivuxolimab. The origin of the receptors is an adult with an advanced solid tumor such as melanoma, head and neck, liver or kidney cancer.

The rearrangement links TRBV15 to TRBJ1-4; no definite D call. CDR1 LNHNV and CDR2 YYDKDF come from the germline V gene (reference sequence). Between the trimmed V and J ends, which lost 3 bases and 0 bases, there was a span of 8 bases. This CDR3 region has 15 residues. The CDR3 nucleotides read TGTGCCACCAGCAGGAGAACAACAACTAATGAAAAACTGTTTTTT. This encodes CATSRRTTTNEKLFF.

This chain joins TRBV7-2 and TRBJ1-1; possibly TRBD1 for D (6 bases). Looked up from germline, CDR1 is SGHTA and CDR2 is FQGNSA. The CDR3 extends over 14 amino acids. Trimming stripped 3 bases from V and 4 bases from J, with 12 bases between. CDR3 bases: TGTGCCAGCAGCTTCCAGGGGCAGGGCACTGAAGCTTTCTTT. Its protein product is CASSFQGQGTEAFF.

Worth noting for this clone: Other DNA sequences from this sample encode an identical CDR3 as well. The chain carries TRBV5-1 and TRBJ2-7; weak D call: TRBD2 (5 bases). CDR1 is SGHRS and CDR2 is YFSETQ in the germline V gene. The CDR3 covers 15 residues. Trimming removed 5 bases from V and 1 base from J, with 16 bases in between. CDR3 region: CASSGNSAASYEQYF. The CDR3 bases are TGCGCCAGCAGTGGTAATAGCGCCGCATCCTACGAGCAGTACTTC.

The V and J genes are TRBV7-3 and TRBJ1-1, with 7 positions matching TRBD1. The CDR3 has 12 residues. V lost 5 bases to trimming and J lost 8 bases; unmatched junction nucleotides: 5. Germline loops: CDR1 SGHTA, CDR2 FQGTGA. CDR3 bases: TGTGCCAGCAGCCCCAGGGGGGGCGAAGCTTTCTTT. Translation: CASSPRGGEAFF.

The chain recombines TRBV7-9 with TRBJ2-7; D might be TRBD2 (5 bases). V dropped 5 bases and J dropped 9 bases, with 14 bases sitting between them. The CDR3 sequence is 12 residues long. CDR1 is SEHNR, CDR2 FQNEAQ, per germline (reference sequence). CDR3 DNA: TGTGCCAGCAGCGAGGGCCCTCGGGTGCAGTACTTC. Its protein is CASSEGPRVQYF.

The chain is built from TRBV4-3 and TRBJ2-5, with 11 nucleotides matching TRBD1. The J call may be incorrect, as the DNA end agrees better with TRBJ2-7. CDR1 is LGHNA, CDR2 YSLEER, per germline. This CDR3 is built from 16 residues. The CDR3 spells CASSLGHGTGGYEQYF. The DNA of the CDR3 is TGCGCCAGCAGCCTGGGGCACGGGACAGGGGGCTACGAGCAGTACTTC.

For the CDR3, the DNA is TGTGCCAGTAGTAGGACAGGGGCCTCTGAAGCTTTCTTT. This translates into CASSRTGASEAFF. This rearrangement joins TRBV19 to TRBJ1-1; the match to TRBD1 covers 9 bases. Trimming cost V 4 bases and J 6 bases; bases outside gene matches: 3. Germline loops: CDR1 LNHDA, CDR2 SQIVND (reference sequence). The CDR3 is 13 residues long.

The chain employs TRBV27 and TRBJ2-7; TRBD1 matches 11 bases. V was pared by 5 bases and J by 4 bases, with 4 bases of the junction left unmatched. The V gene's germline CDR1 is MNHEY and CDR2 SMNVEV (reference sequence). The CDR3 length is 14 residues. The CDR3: CASSPGTGGYEQYF. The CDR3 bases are TGTGCCAGCAGTCCCGGGACAGGGGGTTACGAGCAGTACTTC.